The 5 T cell receptor beta chains below were found in one sample sequenced in a study of shared clonotypes between healthy human individuals. Sequencing used immunoSEQ multiplex PCR; TCRdb keeps in-frame clones, though not all of them. The sample has roughly 2.2 million clones, 90% to 95% seen once; the top ten hold 0.39%. The sample consisted of naive CD4+ T cells from PBMCs. Regarding subset: CD45RA+ positively selected. The origin of the receptors is a man aged 18 to 30 in good health. Some clones in this sample may be carry-over from other donors' samples.

The J gene is TRBJ2-3, the V gene TRBV5-1, with 9 nucleotides matching TRBD1. The CDR3 length is 14 residues. Germline loops: CDR1 SGHRS, CDR2 YFSETQ. The V and J ends lost 3 bases and 4 bases, in that order; junction bases with no gene match: 3. The CDR3, as DNA: TGCGCCAGCAGCTCGGACAGGGGACCAGATACGCAGTATTTT. As protein: CASSSDRGPDTQYF.

As concerns this clone: Distinct nucleotide sequences in the sample also encode this CDR3. The rearrangement links TRBV28 to TRBJ1-5, with D hard to call. The CDR3 consists of 12 residues. The ends were cut back, 4 bases at V and 10 bases at J, with 11 bases in the middle. The germline CDR1 and CDR2 sequences are MDHEN and SYDVKM. CDR3 in amino acids: CASSSPREPQHF. For the CDR3, the DNA is TGTGCCAGCAGTTCACCAAGGGAACCCCAGCATTTT.

V usage is TRBV7-9 and J usage is TRBJ2-3; TRBD2 aligns across 9 bases. V lost 5 bases to trimming and J lost 5 bases; unmatched junction nucleotides: 8. This CDR3 is built from 15 residues. Per the germline V gene, CDR1 is SEHNR and CDR2 is FQNEAQ (reference sequence). The CDR3: CASSLSGSIIDTQYF. CDR3 nucleotides: TGTGCCAGCAGCCTTAGCGGGAGTATAATAGATACGCAGTATTTT.

The V and J genes are TRBV4-3 and TRBJ1-2; 7 positions match TRBD1. V dropped 4 bases and J dropped 3; count of bases not matched to a gene: 8. Per the germline V gene, CDR1 is LGHNA and CDR2 is YSLEER. This CDR3 has 15 residues. CDR3 bases: TGCGCCAGCAGCCTCTGGACAGGTGACCACTATGGCTACACCTTC. Protein sequence: CASSLWTGDHYGYTF.

The gene calls are TRBV11-3 and TRBJ2-1, with D possibly TRBD2 on 6 matching bases. CDR3 length: 15 residues. V lost 1 base, J lost 4 bases, and 11 bases lay in between. Germline V gene lookup returns CDR1 SGHNT and CDR2 YENEEA. The CDR3 region has the DNA TGTGCCAGCAGCTTAGCGGGACTTACATACAATGAGCAGTTCTTC. Protein product: CASSLAGLTYNEQFF.